Listed here are 26 T cell receptor beta chains from one sample, sequenced in a study of T cells in women clearing cervical HPV infection. Assay used: immunoSEQ multiplex PCR; TCRdb lists only in-frame clones, some missing. The sample's table shows tens of thousands of clones. The specimen sequenced was blood buffy coat. Receptor source: a woman between 18 and 70 years old with a cervical HPV16 infection that either progressed to CIN3+ or cleared (not recorded which).

With regard to this clone: The read stops 3 residues short of the end of the CDR3; the missing end is completed from the germline J gene. V and J are TRBV30 and TRBJ2-4, with D unclear. This CDR3 comprises 13 residues. The germline V gene encodes CDR1 GTSNPN and CDR2 SVGIG (reference sequence). CDR3 amino acids: CAWKAGANYGQYF. Incomplete CDR3 DNA: TGTGCCTGGAAGGCTGGAGCTAACTATGGT.

Comments on this clone: Read coverage stops 3 residues before the CDR3 terminus; the germline J gene supplies the remainder. The chain joins TRBV29-1 to TRBJ2-7, with a weak D call TRBD2 (6 bases). The CDR3 covers 14 residues. The V and J ends lost 6 bases and 0 bases respectively, with 15 bases between them. Germline-derived CDR1 and CDR2 are SQVTM and ANQGSEA. The sequenced CDR3 bases are TGCAGCGTAACGCTAGCGACGAGCTCCTACGAG. This gives the protein CSVTLATSSYE. The entire CDR3 protein is CSVTLATSSYEQYF.

For this clone: Sequencing ends 3 residues short of the CDR3 end; the germline J gene provides the rest. V gene TRBV6-4 combines with J gene TRBJ2-2, with D possibly matching TRBD1 (5 bases). Trimming removed 4 bases from V and 4 bases from J, with 10 bases in between. The CDR3 runs to 14 residues. Germline lookup yields CDR1 MRHNA and CDR2 SNTAGT. CDR3 DNA, as far as it was read: TGTGCCAGCAGTGTAATGCAGGGCACCGGGGAG. It specifies CASSVMQGTGE. The full CDR3 is CASSVMQGTGELFF.

The CDR3 protein is CASSQRGGNTEAFF. The sequenced part of the CDR3 DNA is TGTGCCAGCTCACAGCGGGGCGGGAACACTGAA. The chain joins TRBV18 to TRBJ1-1; maybe TRBD1 (5 bases). The CDR3 extends 3 residues past the end of the read, so its final part is completed from the germline J gene. Germline V CDR1 and CDR2: KGHSH, LQKENI. Trimming shortened V by 4 bases and J by 1 base, and 10 bases separated the two germline ends. This CDR3 has 14 amino acids.

About this clone itself: The read comes to an end 3 residues before the CDR3 does, leaving the germline J gene to fill in the end. The rearrangement links TRBV7-6 to TRBJ1-1; D is unclear. Germline-derived CDR1 and CDR2 are SGHVS and FNYEAQ. V lost 5 bases and J lost 0, with 10 bases in between. CDR3 length: 14 residues. CDR3 DNA (partial): TGTGCCAGCAGCATCTCCTCGGTGAACACTGAA. Its translation is CASSISSVNTE. The CDR3, in full, reads CASSISSVNTEAFF.

In the case of this clone: The read ends 3 residues before the CDR3 terminus; that terminus is restored from the germline J gene. The rearrangement joins TRBV20-1 to TRBJ1-1; D might be TRBD1 (5 bases). The CDR3 is 11 residues long. Germline assignment: CDR1 DFQATT and CDR2 SNEGSKA (reference sequence). V lost 4 bases and J lost 4, with 7 bases in between. CDR3 residues: CSATGSTEAFF. The CDR3 bases that were read are TGCAGTGCTACAGGGTCCACTGAA.

On this clone: The read ends 3 residues shy of where the CDR3 ends; the end is completed using the germline J gene. The chain carries TRBV19 and TRBJ1-6; TRBD1 agrees at 7 bases. Germline assignment: CDR1 LNHDA and CDR2 SQIVND (reference sequence). This CDR3 is 14 amino acids long. Trimming removed 8 bases from V and 10 bases from J; junction bases left unmatched: 11. The CDR3 protein is CASGMTGNGSPLHF. The DNA read from the CDR3 is TGTGCCAGTGGGATGACAGGGAATGGCTCACCC.

Note on this clone: Read data end 3 residues before the CDR3 end; the end is taken from the germline J gene. This chain links TRBV5-1 with TRBJ2-3; 16 nucleotides line up with TRBD2. V shed 1 base, J shed 0 bases, and the junction held 8 bases outside the gene matches. The CDR3 is made up of 20 amino acids. In germline, CDR1 is SGHRS, CDR2 YFSETQ. Incomplete CDR3 DNA: TGCGCCAGCAGCTTGACGATCGGGACTAGCGGGAGGGTGAGCACAGATACG. This sequence encodes CASSLTIGTSGRVSTDT. The CDR3 as a whole reads CASSLTIGTSGRVSTDTQYF.

About this clone itself: The read halts 3 residues ahead of the CDR3 end, with the missing end drawn from the germline J gene. This chain links TRBV10-3 with TRBJ2-2, with D possibly being TRBD1 or TRBD2 (5 bases each). The CDR3 consists of 16 residues. CDR1 is ENHRY, CDR2 SYGVKD, per germline. The CDR3: CAISESNPGSNEKLFF. CDR3 DNA, as far as it was read: TGTGCCATCAGTGAGTCGAACCCAGGGAGTAATGAAAAG.

The part of the CDR3 DNA that was read is TGCGCCAGCAGCGTAGGGACAGGGACTGAA. It yields the protein CASSVGTGTE. The entire CDR3 protein reads CASSVGTGTEAFF. This chain joins TRBV5-1 and TRBJ1-1, with 9 bases that match TRBD1. With the read ending 3 residues before the CDR3 end, the germline J gene is used to fill in that end. Germline-derived CDR1 and CDR2 are SGHRS and YFSETQ. Trimming took 4 bases from V and 5 from J; bases not matched to a gene: 3. The CDR3 loop spans 13 amino acids.

This clone is labeled medium-sized based on frequency. Coverage ceases 3 residues before the CDR3 finishes, and the germline J gene fills in the end. V is TRBV5-5 and J is TRBJ2-4, with D uncertain. In germline, CDR1 is SGHKS, CDR2 YYEKEE (reference sequence). V was pared by 2 bases and J by 0 bases, with 6 bases between. CDR3 length: 14 amino acids. The CDR3 spells CASSFLLAKNIQYF. Partial CDR3 DNA: TGTGCCAGCAGCTTTCTTCTAGCCAAAAACATT. The full variable domain, in which reference TRBV5-5 and TRBJ2-4 provide the parts outside the CDR3, is DAGVTQSPTHLIKTRGQQVTLRCSPISGHKSVSWYQQVLGQGPQFIFQYYEKEERGRGNFPDRFSARQFPNYSSELNVNALLLGDSALYLCASSFLLAKNIQYFGAGTRLSVL.

Of note for this clone: From the germline J gene comes the end of the CDR3, since the read stops 3 residues before it. This chain uses TRBV19 with TRBJ1-1; a possible D gene is TRBD1 (6 bases). V was pared by 5 bases and J by 3 bases, with 16 bases between. This CDR3 region has 15 residues. Germline assignment: CDR1 LNHDA and CDR2 SQIVND (reference sequence). The CDR3 DNA, read in part, is TGTGCCAGTAGTGCCCGCGGGGGGCGCGACACTGAA. Its protein product is CASSARGGRDTE. The complete CDR3 sequence is CASSARGGRDTEAFF.

A remark on this clone: The CDR3 extends 3 residues past the end of the read, so its final part is completed from the germline J gene. The rearrangement uses TRBV7-2 and TRBJ2-1; D may be TRBD2 (6 bases). CDR1 and CDR2 (germline): SGHTA, FQGNSA. Trimming removed 0 bases at V and 9 bases at J, with 12 bases between. This CDR3 contains 14 residues. The sequenced part of the CDR3 DNA is TGTGCCAGCAGCTTAGCCAGGGAGGTTAGTGAG. Translated: CASSLAREVSE. In full, the CDR3 is CASSLAREVSEQFF.

About this clone itself: This sample also contains other DNA sequences that code for the same CDR3. The CDR3: CASSLLGRGSGANVLTF. The covered CDR3 bases are TGTGCCAGCAGCCTCCTAGGACGGGGATCTGGGGCCAACGTC. The chain combines TRBV7-3 with TRBJ2-6, with D possibly being TRBD2 (5 bases). The CDR3 is cut off 3 residues early in the read; its end comes from the germline J gene. The CDR3 length is 17 residues. The V gene lost 5 bases and the J gene lost 1 base, with 15 bases spanning the gap. CDR1 and CDR2 (germline): SGHTA, FQGTGA.

As for this clone: The read stops 3 residues short of the end of the CDR3; the missing end is completed from the germline J gene. J is TRBJ1-2 and V is TRBV7-3; no definite D call. Germline-derived CDR1 and CDR2 are SGHTA and FQGTGA. The CDR3 has 11 amino acids. CDR3 amino acids: CASSTPGGYTF. The DNA read from the CDR3 is TGTGCCAGCAGCACCCCCGGGGGC.

Concerning this clone: Read sequence stops 3 residues before the CDR3 end, and the germline J gene provides the missing end. The chain uses TRBV7-2 and TRBJ1-2; 9 bases fit TRBD1. The CDR3 contains 14 residues. Germline-derived CDR1 and CDR2 are SGHTA and FQGNSA. CDR3 DNA (partial): TGTGCCAGCAGCTTAAACAGGGGGCGTTACGGC. It yields the protein CASSLNRGRYG. The whole CDR3 is CASSLNRGRYGYTF.

Concerning this clone itself: The CDR3 extends 3 residues past the end of the read, so its final part is completed from the germline J gene. This CDR3 is also generated by other DNA sequences in the sample. The V call is TRBV5-6, the J call TRBJ2-7, with D unresolved. The CDR3 length is 11 residues. V gave up 3 bases and J gave up 4 bases, with 5 bases separating them. The V gene's germline CDR1 is SGHDT and CDR2 YYEEEE. CDR3 residues: CASSSSYEQYF. Incomplete CDR3 DNA: TGTGCCAGCAGCTCCTCTTACGAG.

As concerns this clone: The read falls 3 residues short of the CDR3 end, and the missing part is taken from the germline J gene. V is TRBV5-1 and J is TRBJ1-2, with D possibly TRBD1 on 5 matching bases. Germline V lookup: CDR1 SGHRS, CDR2 YFSETQ. The CDR3 loop spans 13 amino acids. Trimming pared 2 bases from V and 5 bases from J, leaving 10 bases between. The CDR3 spells CASSFGGDYGYTF. CDR3 bases read: TGCGCCAGCAGCTTCGGGGGGGATTATGGC.

A word on this clone: The CDR3 end lies 3 residues beyond the end of the read and is filled in from the germline J gene. The J gene is TRBJ1-2, the V gene TRBV30, with D hard to call. The CDR3 is 13 residues long. CDR1 and CDR2 (germline): GTSNPN, SVGIG (reference sequence). CDR3 DNA, as far as it was read: TGTGCCTGGAGCCACAGCCTTCTCCGGGGC. It specifies CAWSHSLLRG. The full CDR3 protein is CAWSHSLLRGYTF.

Turning to this clone: The read terminates 3 residues ahead of where the CDR3 ends, so the germline J gene completes it. This chain joins TRBV5-1 and TRBJ2-5, with TRBD2 matching 10 bases. The CDR3 runs 16 residues. With V trimmed by 0 bases and J by 1 base, 3 bases remained unmatched. Germline V gene lookup returns CDR1 SGHRS and CDR2 YFSETQ. The sequenced part of the CDR3 DNA is TGCGCCAGCAGCTTGGTTTCTAGCGGGGGCCAAGAGACC. Amino acids: CASSLVSSGGQET. The entire CDR3 protein reads CASSLVSSGGQETQYF.

On this clone itself: The CDR3 end lies 3 residues beyond the end of the read and is filled in from the germline J gene. The rearrangement uses TRBV28 and TRBJ2-3; perhaps D is TRBD1 or TRBD2 (5 bases each). This CDR3 is built from 14 residues. Trimming stripped 3 bases from V and 5 bases from J, with 12 bases between. CDR1 is MDHEN, CDR2 SYDVKM, per germline. Incomplete CDR3 DNA: TGTGCCAGCAGTTTCCAGGGAGTGAAAGATACG. Its translation is CASSFQGVKDT. The full CDR3 protein is CASSFQGVKDTQYF.

In regard to this clone: The read comes to an end 3 residues before the CDR3 does, leaving the germline J gene to fill in the end. This chain links TRBV20-1 with TRBJ2-1; TRBD2 aligns across 13 bases. The V gene end was trimmed by 5 bases and the J gene end by 9 bases; junction bases not matched to a gene: 13. There are 16 residues in the CDR3. Germline V gene data show CDR1 as DFQATT and CDR2 as SNEGSKA (reference sequence). The sequenced CDR3 bases are TGCAGTGCTTCTAAAGTTCGACTAGCGGGAGGTGCTGAG. This translates into CSASKVRLAGGAE. The entire CDR3 is CSASKVRLAGGAEQFF.

As to this clone: The read falls 3 residues short of the CDR3 end, and the missing part is taken from the germline J gene. The chain joins TRBV7-8 to TRBJ1-1; D unclear. Germline V gene data show CDR1 as SGHVS and CDR2 as FQNEAQ. The CDR3 runs 14 residues. Partial CDR3 DNA: TGTGCCAGCAGCCCCCGGGTTATTGCCAGAGGA. Protein product: CASSPRVIARG. The entire CDR3 is CASSPRVIARGAFF. Drawing the rest from reference TRBV7-8 and TRBJ1-1, the complete variable domain is GAGVSQSPRYKVAKRGQDVALRCDPISGHVSLFWYQQALGQGPEFLTYFQNEAQLDKSGLPSDRFFAERPEGSVSTLKIQRTQQEDSAVYLCASSPRVIARGAFFGQGTRLTVV.

With respect to this clone: The observed sequence ends 3 residues before the CDR3 terminus, with the missing tail filled in from the germline J gene. The rearrangement links TRBV5-6 to TRBJ2-5, with TRBD1 identical over 9 bases. The junction had 5 bases not matched to a gene; V was cut back by 2 bases and J by 3 bases. This CDR3 is built from 15 residues. Germline-derived CDR1 and CDR2 are SGHDT and YYEEEE. This CDR3 is CASSFDRGLEETQYF. The sequenced part of the CDR3 DNA is TGTGCCAGCAGCTTTGACAGGGGGTTAGAAGAGACC. The full variable domain, rest sourced from reference TRBV5-6 and TRBJ2-5, is DAGVTQSPTHLIKTRGQQVTLRCSPKSGHDTVSWYQQALGQGPQFIFQYYEEEERQRGNFPDRFSGHQFPNYSSELNVNALLLGDSALYLCASSFDRGLEETQYFGPGTRLLVL.

For this clone: The CDR3 extends 3 residues past the end of the read, so its final part is completed from the germline J gene. This chain uses TRBV2 with TRBJ2-1, with D possibly called TRBD1 or TRBD2 (5 bases each). V shed 4 bases and J shed 6 bases, with 19 bases lying between them. Per germline, CDR1 SNHLY and CDR2 FYNNEI. This CDR3 spans 16 amino acids. CDR3 DNA, as far as it was read: TGTGCCAGCAGTGGAGGGGAGAGAGTGACGGGCAATGAG. Amino acids: CASSGGERVTGNE. Given in full, the CDR3 is CASSGGERVTGNEQFF.

Concerning this clone: The CDR3 end falls 3 residues outside the read, so it is completed with the germline J gene. The chain links TRBV30 to TRBJ2-1, with 8 bases identical to TRBD2. In germline, CDR1 is GTSNPN, CDR2 SVGIG (reference sequence). V shed 5 bases, J shed 7 bases, and the junction held 10 bases outside the gene matches. This CDR3 region has 14 residues. The sequenced part of the CDR3 DNA is TGTGCCTGGCTCGGGCCTAGCGGGTTGAATGAG. It is translated as CAWLGPSGLNE. From start to end, the CDR3 is CAWLGPSGLNEQFF.